These 9 T cell receptor beta chains originate from one sample sequenced in a study of cytomegalovirus exposure and HLA in healthy donors. TCRdb's copy holds only in-frame clones and misses some; the assay was immunoSEQ multiplex PCR. The data show about 78,000 clones, approximately 95% seen once. Source material: PBMCs. Every receptor here comes from a man younger than 30 in good health and CMV-seropositive.

The V and J genes are TRBV30 and TRBJ1-5, with unresolved D. Germline-derived CDR1 and CDR2 are GTSNPN and SVGIG (reference sequence). The CDR3 is made up of 14 amino acids. V was pared by 2 bases and J by 4 bases, with 12 bases between. The CDR3, as DNA: TGTGCCTGGAGTTTCGGTCACCCAAATCAGCCCCAGCATTTT. This translates into CAWSFGHPNQPQHF.

V usage is TRBV30 and J usage is TRBJ1-2; TRBD1 matches 7 bases. Germline CDR1 and CDR2: GTSNPN and SVGIG (reference sequence). This CDR3 has 14 amino acids. Trimming took 4 bases from V and 2 from J; bases not matched to a gene: 7. This CDR3 reads CAWTGQVLNYGYTF. In DNA form, the CDR3 reads TGTGCCTGGACAGGACAGGTACTAAACTATGGCTACACCTTC.

The genes are TRBV9 and TRBJ2-3, with TRBD1 matching over 7 bases. Germline loops: CDR1 SGDLS, CDR2 YYNGEE. Germline trimming cut 4 bases from V and 4 bases from J; bases unmatched to any gene: 6. CDR3 length: 14 amino acids. The CDR3 DNA follows: TGTGCCAGCAGCACGACAGGGACGGCAGATACGCAGTATTTT. Amino acids: CASSTTGTADTQYF.

The rearrangement uses TRBV27 and TRBJ2-5, with a weak D call TRBD2 (6 bases). CDR1 and CDR2 from the germline V gene are MNHEY and SMNVEV (reference sequence). CDR3 size: 14 residues. Trimming took off 5 bases at V and 2 bases at J, with 12 bases between the two ends. The CDR3 DNA follows: TGTGCCAGCAGTCCCGGGACTTCACAAGAGACCCAGTACTTC. It translates to CASSPGTSQETQYF.

The genes are TRBV4-1 and TRBJ2-1, with TRBD2 matching over 12 bases. The CDR3 is 13 residues long. The germline V gene encodes CDR1 MGHRA and CDR2 YSYEKL. After removal of 2 bases from V and 14 bases from J, the junction contained 4 bases not matched to a gene. This CDR3 is CASSQLTSGRKFF. The CDR3 DNA is TGCGCCAGCAGCCAACTGACTAGCGGGAGAAAGTTCTTC.

This chain connects TRBV7-8 to TRBJ1-1; perhaps TRBD1 as D (6 bases). CDR3 length: 12 residues. Germline lookup yields CDR1 SGHVS and CDR2 FQNEAQ. Trimming stripped 8 bases from V and 1 base from J, with 8 bases between. CDR3 in DNA: TGTGCCAGCGGACAGACGAACACTGAAGCTTTCTTT. Its protein is CASGQTNTEAFF.

The genes are TRBV7-9 and TRBJ1-2; D is ambiguous. V dropped 5 bases and J dropped 7 bases, with 8 bases sitting between them. The CDR3 consists of 11 residues. The germline V gene encodes CDR1 SEHNR and CDR2 FQNEAQ (reference sequence). The CDR3 DNA is TGTGCCAGCAGCCTACCCATTGGCTACACCTTC. Translating gives CASSLPIGYTF.

The J gene is TRBJ2-2, the V gene TRBV7-3, with 10 bases identical to TRBD2. The CDR3 is 16 amino acids. Germline V CDR1 and CDR2: SGHTA, FQGTGA. The V and J ends lost 6 bases and 5 bases, in that order; junction bases with no gene match: 9. The CDR3, as DNA: TGTGCCAGCAGTTCCCTAGCGGGAGTGGGTACCGGGGAGCTGTTTTTT. The encoded protein is CASSSLAGVGTGELFF.

The rearrangement links TRBV4-1 to TRBJ1-2, with TRBD1 as a possible D gene (5 bases). This CDR3 comprises 13 residues. V was shortened by 5 bases and J by 8 bases, with 15 bases between the two germline ends. Germline lookup yields CDR1 MGHRA and CDR2 YSYEKL. The DNA for the CDR3 is TGCGCCAGCAGCTGGAGAGAACAGGCGGGCTACACCTTC. Its protein product is CASSWREQAGYTF.